The 2 T cell receptor beta chains listed next were all sequenced from one sample in a study of cytomegalovirus exposure and HLA in healthy donors. The study ran its PCR with 60 Vbeta and 13 Jbeta primers. Assay: immunoSEQ multiplex PCR; the TCRdb copy retains only in-frame clones and omits some. Here the sample spans approximately 150,000 clones, roughly four fifths being singletons. The sample consisted of PBMCs. All receptors come from a man aged 50 to 60 in good health and CMV-seropositive.

This chain joins TRBV30 and TRBJ1-5; D ambiguous. This CDR3 contains 18 residues. Germline V gene sequence: CDR1 GTSNPN, CDR2 SVGIG (reference sequence). Trimming stripped 0 bases from V and 0 bases from J, with 18 bases between. The CDR3 nucleotides read TGTGCCTGGAGTGTACGCACCTACCTGCTTTATAGCAATCAGCCCCAGCATTTT. Its protein product is CAWSVRTYLLYSNQPQHF.

A few counts support this clone. The chain employs TRBV4-2 and TRBJ1-4, with D possibly being TRBD1 (5 bases). CDR3 length: 16 residues. Trimming pared 1 base from V and 0 bases from J, leaving 9 bases between. The V gene's germline CDR1 is LGHNA and CDR2 YNFKEQ. The CDR3 DNA reads TGTGCCAGCAGCCAAGGACAGCGTGCAACTAATGAAAAACTGTTTTTT. It is translated as CASSQGQRATNEKLFF.